The subject of this entry is one TCR beta chain. These data belong to a study of T cell changes during pregnancy in multiple sclerosis. V was clipped by 3 bases and J by 1 base; unmatched bases: 2. Germline V gene sequence: CDR1 KGHSH, CDR2 LQKENI. This CDR3 has 14 amino acids. Data came from immunoSEQ multiplex PCR; TCRdb stores just in-frame clones and leaves some out. The table shows approximately 27,000 clones, with approximately 92% occurring only once. This chain uses TRBV18 with TRBJ2-7, with 8 bases matching TRBD1. This receptor was taken from a female donor with multiple sclerosis, enrolled in a pregnancy study. This material consisted of CD4+ T cells from peripheral blood mononuclear cells, taken in the first trimester of pregnancy. CDR3 loop: CASSPGTGSYEQYF. DNA of the CDR3: TGTGCCAGCTCACCCGGGACAGGATCCTACGAGCAGTACTTC.